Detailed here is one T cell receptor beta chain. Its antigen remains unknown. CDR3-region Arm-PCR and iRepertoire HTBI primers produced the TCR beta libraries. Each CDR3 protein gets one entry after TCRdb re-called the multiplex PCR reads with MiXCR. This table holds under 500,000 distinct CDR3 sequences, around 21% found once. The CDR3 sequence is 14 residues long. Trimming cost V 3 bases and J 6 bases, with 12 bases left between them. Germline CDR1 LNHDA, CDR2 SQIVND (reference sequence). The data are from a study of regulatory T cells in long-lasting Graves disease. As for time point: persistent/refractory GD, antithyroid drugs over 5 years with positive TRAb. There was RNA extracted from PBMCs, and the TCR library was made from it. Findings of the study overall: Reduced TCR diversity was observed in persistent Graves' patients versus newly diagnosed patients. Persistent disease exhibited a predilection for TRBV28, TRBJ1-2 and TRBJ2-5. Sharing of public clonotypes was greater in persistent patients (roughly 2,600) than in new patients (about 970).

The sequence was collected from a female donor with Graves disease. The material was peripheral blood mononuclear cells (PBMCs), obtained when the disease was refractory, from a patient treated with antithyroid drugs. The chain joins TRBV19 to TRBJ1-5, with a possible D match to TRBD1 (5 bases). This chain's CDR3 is CASSMGGVGQPQHF. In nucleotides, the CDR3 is TGTGCCAGTAGTATGGGGGGGGTTGGTCAGCCCCAGCATTTT.